This T cell receptor beta chain was found in a study of blood T cell repertoires in COVID-19. Some clones are missing from TCRdb's copy, which holds only in-frame ones; the method was immunoSEQ multiplex PCR. Of some 150,000 clones listed, 70% to 85% are singletons. V was cut by 2 bases and J by 4 bases, with 11 bases left in between. This CDR3 has 14 amino acids. In germline, CDR1 is KGHSH, CDR2 LQKENI. The gene calls are TRBV18 and TRBJ1-2; no definite D call. The specimen was peripheral blood. The clonotype comes from a woman between 50 and 59 years old with acute or convalescent COVID-19. In DNA, the CDR3 is TGTGCCAGCTCACCAGACCGCTCAGGCTATGGCTACACCTTC. This sequence encodes CASSPDRSGYGYTF.